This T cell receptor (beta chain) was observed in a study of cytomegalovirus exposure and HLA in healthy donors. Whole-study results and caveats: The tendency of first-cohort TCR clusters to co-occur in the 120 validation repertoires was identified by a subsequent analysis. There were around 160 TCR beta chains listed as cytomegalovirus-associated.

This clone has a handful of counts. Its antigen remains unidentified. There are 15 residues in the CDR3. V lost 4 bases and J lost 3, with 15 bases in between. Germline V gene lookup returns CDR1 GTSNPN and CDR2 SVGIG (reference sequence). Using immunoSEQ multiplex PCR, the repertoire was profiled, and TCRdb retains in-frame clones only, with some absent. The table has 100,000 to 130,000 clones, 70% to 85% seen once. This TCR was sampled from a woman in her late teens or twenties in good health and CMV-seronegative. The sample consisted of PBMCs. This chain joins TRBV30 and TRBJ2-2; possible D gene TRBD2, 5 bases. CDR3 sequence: CAWTAEPRDTGELFF. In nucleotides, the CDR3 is TGTGCCTGGACCGCTGAGCCGAGGGACACCGGGGAGCTGTTTTTT.